This T cell receptor (beta chain) came from a study of beta chain features in type 1 diabetes. About the research overall: When patients were set against healthy donors, age, gender and cell yields were similar.

Of the isolated RNA, all was reverse transcribed, and so the sequenced material was expressed TCRB transcripts. The study sequenced naive, central memory and regulatory T cell samples to an average of about 3.9 million reads. Using immunoSEQ multiplex PCR, the repertoire was profiled, and TCRdb retains in-frame clones only, with some absent. The sample yields a few hundred thousand clones, 16% seen once. The study, taken as a whole, reports: TCRB CDR3s were moderately but significantly shorter in Type 1 diabetes patients in all four CD4+ subsets. The question of HLA type influencing TCRB rearrangement was one that remained unresolved here.

Germline values: CDR1 SGHTA, CDR2 FQGNSA. CDR3 size: 15 residues. Trimming cost V 3 bases and J 5 bases, with 15 bases left between them. This clone was detected only a few times. Its target is unknown. Material: naive CD4+ T cells from blood. The clonotype was recovered from a man younger than 45 with type 1 diabetes. The chain is built from TRBV7-2 and TRBJ2-3; weak D call: TRBD2 (5 bases). The CDR3 loop is CASSLLSPAGDTQYF. Here the CDR3 DNA reads TGTGCCAGCAGCTTGCTGAGCCCGGCGGGAGATACGCAGTATTTT.